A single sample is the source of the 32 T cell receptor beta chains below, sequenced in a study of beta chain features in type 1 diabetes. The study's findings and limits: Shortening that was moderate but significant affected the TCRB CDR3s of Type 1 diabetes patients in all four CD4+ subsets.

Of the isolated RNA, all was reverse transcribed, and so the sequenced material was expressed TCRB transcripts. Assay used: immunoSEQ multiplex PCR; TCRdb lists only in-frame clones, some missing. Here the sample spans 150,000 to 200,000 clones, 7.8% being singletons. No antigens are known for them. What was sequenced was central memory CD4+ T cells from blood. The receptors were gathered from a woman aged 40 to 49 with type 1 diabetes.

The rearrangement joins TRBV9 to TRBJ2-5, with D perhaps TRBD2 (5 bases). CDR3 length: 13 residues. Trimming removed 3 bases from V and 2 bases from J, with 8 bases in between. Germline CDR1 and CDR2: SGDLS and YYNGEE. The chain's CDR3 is CASSGAVQETQYF. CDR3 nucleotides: TGTGCCAGCAGCGGAGCGGTTCAAGAGACCCAGTACTTC. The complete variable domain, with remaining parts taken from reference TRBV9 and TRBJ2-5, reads DSGVTQTPKHLITATGQRVTLRCSPRSGDLSVYWYQQSLDQGLQFLIQYYNGEERAKGNILERFSAQQFPDLHSELNLSSLELGDSALYFCASSGAVQETQYFGPGTRLLVL.

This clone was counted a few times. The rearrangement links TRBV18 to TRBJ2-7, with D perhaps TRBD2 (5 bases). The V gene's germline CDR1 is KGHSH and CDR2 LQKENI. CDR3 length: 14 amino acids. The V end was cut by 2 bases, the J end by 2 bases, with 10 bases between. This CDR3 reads CASSPRGLPYEQYF. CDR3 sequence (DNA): TGTGCCAGCTCACCAAGAGGACTCCCCTACGAGCAGTACTTC. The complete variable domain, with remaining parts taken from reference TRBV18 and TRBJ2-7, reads NAGVMQNPRHLVRRRGQEARLRCSPMKGHSHVYWYRQLPEEGLKFMVYLQKENIIDESGMPKERFSAEFPKEGPSILRIQQVVRGDSAAYFCASSPRGLPYEQYFGPGTRLTVT.

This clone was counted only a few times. CDR3 amino acids: CASSPRQWNTEAFF. The CDR3 region has the DNA TGTGCCAGCAGCCCTCGACAGTGGAACACTGAAGCTTTCTTT. This chain connects TRBV9 to TRBJ1-1; tentatively, D is TRBD1 (5 bases). The germline CDR1 and CDR2 sequences are SGDLS and YYNGEE. The CDR3 contains 14 residues. Trimming removed 4 bases at V and 1 base at J, with 11 bases between.

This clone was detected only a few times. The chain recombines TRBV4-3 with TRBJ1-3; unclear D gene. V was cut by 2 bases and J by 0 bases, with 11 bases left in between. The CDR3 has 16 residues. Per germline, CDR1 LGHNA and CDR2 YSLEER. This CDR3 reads CASSQSLPNSGNTIYF. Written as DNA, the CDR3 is TGCGCCAGCAGCCAATCCCTACCGAACTCTGGAAACACCATATATTTT.

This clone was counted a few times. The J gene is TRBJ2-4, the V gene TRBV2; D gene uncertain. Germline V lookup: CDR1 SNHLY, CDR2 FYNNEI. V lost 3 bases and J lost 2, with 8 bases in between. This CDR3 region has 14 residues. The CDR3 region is CASSEGVSKNIQYF. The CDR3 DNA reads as TGTGCCAGCAGTGAGGGCGTATCCAAAAACATTCAGTACTTC.

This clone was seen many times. CDR3 protein: CSVEVPGQRVYF. CDR3 sequence (DNA): TGCAGCGTTGAGGTACCGGGACAGAGGGTGTACTTC. The rearrangement links TRBV29-1 to TRBJ2-5, with TRBD1 identical over 7 bases. Germline CDR1 SQVTM, CDR2 ANQGSEA. J lost 13 bases, V lost 3 bases, and 11 bases had no gene match. This CDR3 is built from 12 residues.

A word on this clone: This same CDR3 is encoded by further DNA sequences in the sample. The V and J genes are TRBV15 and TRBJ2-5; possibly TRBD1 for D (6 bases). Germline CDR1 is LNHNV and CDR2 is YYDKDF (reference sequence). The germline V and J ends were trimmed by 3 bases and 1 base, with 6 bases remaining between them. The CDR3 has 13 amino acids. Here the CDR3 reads CATSRDSQETQYF. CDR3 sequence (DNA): TGTGCCACCAGCAGGGACAGCCAAGAGACCCAGTACTTC.

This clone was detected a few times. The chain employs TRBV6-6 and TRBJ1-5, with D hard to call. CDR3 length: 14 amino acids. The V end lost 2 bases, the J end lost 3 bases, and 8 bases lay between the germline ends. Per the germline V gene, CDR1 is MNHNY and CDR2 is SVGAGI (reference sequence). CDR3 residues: CASSYGTANQPQHF. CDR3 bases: TGTGCCAGCAGTTACGGAACAGCCAATCAGCCCCAGCATTTT.

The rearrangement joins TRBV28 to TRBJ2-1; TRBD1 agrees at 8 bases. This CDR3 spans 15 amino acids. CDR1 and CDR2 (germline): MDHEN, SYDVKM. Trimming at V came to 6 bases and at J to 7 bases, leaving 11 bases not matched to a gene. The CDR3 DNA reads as TGTGCCAGCAGCTCTCCGTGGGACAGGCGGAATGAGCAGTTCTTC. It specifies CASSSPWDRRNEQFF.

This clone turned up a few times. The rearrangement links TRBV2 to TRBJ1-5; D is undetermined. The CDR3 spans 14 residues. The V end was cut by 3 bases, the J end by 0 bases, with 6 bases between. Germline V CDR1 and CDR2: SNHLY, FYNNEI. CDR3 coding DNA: TGTGCCAGCAGTGAGTCGTTTAGCAATCAGCCCCAGCATTTT. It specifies CASSESFSNQPQHF.

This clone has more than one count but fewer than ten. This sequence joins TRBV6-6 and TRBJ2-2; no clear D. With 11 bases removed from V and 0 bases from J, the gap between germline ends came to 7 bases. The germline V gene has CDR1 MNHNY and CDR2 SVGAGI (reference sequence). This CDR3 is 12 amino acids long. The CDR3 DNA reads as TGTGCCCTAGGCGCGAACACCGGGGAGCTGTTTTTT. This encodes CALGANTGELFF.

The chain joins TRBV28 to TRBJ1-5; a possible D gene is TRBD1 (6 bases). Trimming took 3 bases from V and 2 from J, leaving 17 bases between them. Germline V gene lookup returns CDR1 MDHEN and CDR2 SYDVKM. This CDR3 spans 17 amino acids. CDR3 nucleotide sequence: TGTGCCAGCAGTTTGGTGGGGGCGCGAGGGGGCAATCAGCCCCAGCATTTT. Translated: CASSLVGARGGNQPQHF.

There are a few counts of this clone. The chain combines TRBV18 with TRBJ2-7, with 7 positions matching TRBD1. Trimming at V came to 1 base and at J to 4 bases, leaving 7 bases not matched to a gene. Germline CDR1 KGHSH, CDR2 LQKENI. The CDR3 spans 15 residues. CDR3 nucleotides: TGTGCCAGCTCACCACGACAGGGCGATGATTACGAGCAGTACTTC. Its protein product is CASSPRQGDDYEQYF.

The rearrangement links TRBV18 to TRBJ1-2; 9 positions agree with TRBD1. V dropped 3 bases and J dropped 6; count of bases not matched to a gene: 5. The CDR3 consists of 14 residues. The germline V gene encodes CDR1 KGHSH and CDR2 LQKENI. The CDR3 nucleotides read TGTGCCAGCTCACCCCGGACAGGGGAGGATGGCTACACCTTC. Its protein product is CASSPRTGEDGYTF. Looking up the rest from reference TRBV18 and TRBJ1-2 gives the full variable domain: NAGVMQNPRHLVRRRGQEARLRCSPMKGHSHVYWYRQLPEEGLKFMVYLQKENIIDESGMPKERFSAEFPKEGPSILRIQQVVRGDSAAYFCASSPRTGEDGYTFGSGTRLTVV.

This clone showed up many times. The CDR3 nucleotides read TGCAGCGTTGGCGAGGGCGCGGAACAGCCCCAGCATTTT. This codes for CSVGEGAEQPQHF. The V and J genes are TRBV29-1 and TRBJ1-5; D gene uncertain. CDR3 size: 13 residues. The germline V gene encodes CDR1 SQVTM and CDR2 ANQGSEA. Trimming removed 4 bases from V and 7 bases from J, with 14 bases in between.

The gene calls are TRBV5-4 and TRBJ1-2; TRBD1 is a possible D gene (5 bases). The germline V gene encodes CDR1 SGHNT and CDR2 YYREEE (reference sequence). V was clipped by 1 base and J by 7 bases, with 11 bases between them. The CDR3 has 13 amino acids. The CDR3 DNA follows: TGTGCCAGCAGCTTGCTTACAGGACCTGGCTACACCTTC. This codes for CASSLLTGPGYTF.

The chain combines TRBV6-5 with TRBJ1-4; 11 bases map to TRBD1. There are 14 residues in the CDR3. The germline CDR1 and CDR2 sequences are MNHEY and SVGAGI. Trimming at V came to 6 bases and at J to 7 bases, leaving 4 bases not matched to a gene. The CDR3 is CASRMDRGREKLFF. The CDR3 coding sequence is TGTGCCAGCAGGATGGACAGGGGGCGTGAAAAACTGTTTTTT.

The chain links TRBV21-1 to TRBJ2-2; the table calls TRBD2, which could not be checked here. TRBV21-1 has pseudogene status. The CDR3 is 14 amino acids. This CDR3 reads CASSKVRGTGELFF. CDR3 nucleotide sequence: TGTGCCAGCAGCAAAGTTCGGGGCACCGGGGAGCTGTTTTTT.

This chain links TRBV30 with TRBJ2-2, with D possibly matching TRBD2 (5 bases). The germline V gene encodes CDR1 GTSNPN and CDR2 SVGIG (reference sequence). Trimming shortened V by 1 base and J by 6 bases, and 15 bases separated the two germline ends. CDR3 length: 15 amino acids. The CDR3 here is CAWSEDFAPPGELFF. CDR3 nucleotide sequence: TGTGCCTGGAGTGAGGACTTCGCCCCTCCCGGGGAGCTGTTTTTT.

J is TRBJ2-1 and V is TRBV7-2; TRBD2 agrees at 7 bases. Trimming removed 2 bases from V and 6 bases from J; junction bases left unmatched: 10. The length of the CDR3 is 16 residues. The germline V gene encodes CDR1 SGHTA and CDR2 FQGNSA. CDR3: CASSLMGGSASNEQFF. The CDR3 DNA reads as TGTGCCAGCAGCTTAATGGGCGGGAGTGCATCCAATGAGCAGTTCTTC. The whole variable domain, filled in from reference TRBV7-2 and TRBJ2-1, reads GAGVSQSPSNKVTEKGKDVELRCDPISGHTALYWYRQSLGQGLEFLIYFQGNSAPDKSGLPSDRFSAERTGGSVSTLTIQRTQQEDSAVYLCASSLMGGSASNEQFFGPGTRLTVL.

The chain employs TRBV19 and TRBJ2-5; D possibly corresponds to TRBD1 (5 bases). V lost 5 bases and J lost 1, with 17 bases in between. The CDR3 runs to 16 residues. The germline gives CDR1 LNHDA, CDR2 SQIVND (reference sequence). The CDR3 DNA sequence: TGTGCCAGTAGTGGATGGACAAAGGGCATCCAAGAGACCCAGTACTTC. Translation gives CASSGWTKGIQETQYF.

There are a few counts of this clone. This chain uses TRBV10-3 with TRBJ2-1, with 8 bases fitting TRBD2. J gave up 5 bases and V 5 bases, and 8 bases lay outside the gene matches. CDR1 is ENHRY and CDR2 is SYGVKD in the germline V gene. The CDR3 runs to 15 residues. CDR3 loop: CAISKSGGENNEQFF. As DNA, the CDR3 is TGTGCCATCAGTAAGAGCGGGGGAGAAAACAATGAGCAGTTCTTC.

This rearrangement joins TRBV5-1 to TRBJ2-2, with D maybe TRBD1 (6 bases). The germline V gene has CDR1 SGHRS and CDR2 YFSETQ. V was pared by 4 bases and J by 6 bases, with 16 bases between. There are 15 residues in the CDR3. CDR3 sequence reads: CASSPQGKVAGELFF. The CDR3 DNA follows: TGCGCCAGCAGCCCCCAGGGGAAGGTGGCCGGGGAGCTGTTTTTT.

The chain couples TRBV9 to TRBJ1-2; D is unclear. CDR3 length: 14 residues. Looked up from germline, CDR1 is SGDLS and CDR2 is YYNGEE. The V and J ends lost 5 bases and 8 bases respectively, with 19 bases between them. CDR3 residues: CASRRESPGEGYTF. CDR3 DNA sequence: TGTGCCAGCAGAAGGGAGTCTCCTGGGGAGGGCTACACCTTC.

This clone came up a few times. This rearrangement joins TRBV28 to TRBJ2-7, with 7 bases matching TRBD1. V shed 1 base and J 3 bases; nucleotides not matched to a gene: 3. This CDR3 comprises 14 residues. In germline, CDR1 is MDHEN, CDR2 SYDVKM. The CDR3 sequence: CASSLLGQNYEQYF. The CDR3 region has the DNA TGTGCCAGCAGTTTATTGGGACAGAACTACGAGCAGTACTTC. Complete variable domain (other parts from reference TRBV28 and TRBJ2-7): DVKVTQSSRYLVKRTGEKVFLECVQDMDHENMFWYRQDPGLGLRLIYFSYDVKMKEKGDIPEGYSVSREKKERFSLILESASTNQTSMYLCASSLLGQNYEQYFGPGTRLTVT.

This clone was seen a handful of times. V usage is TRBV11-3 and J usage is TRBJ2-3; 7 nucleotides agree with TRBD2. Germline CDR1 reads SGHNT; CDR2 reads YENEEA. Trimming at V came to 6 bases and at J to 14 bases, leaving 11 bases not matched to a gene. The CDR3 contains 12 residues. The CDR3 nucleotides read TGTGCCAGCAGTAATCCGGCGGGAGAGGTGTATTTT. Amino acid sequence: CASSNPAGEVYF. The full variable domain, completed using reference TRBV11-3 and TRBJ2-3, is EAGVVQSPRYKIIEKKQPVAFWCNPISGHNTLYWYLQNLGQGPELLIRYENEEAVDDSQLPKDRFSAERLKGVDSTLKIQPAELGDSAVYLCASSNPAGEVYFGPGTRLTVL.

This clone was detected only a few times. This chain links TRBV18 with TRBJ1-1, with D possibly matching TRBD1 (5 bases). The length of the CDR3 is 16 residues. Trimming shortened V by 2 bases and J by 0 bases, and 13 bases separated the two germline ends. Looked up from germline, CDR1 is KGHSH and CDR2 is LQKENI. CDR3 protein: CASSPGEGPMNTEAFF. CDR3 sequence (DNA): TGTGCCAGCTCACCAGGGGAGGGACCAATGAACACTGAAGCTTTCTTT.

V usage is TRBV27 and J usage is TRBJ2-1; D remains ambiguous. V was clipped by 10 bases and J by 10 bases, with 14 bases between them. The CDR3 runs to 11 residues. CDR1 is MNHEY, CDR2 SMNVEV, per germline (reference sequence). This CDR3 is CATGYESEQFF. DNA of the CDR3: TGTGCCACCGGGTACGAGAGCGAGCAGTTCTTC.

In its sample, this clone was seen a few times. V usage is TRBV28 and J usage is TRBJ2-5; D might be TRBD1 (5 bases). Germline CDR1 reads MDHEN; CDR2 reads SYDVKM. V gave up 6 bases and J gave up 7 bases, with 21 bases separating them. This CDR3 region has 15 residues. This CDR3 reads CASRDPGSSMGTQYF. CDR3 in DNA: TGTGCCAGCAGGGACCCAGGGTCCTCAATGGGGACCCAGTACTTC. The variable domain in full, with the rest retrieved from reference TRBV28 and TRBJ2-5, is DVKVTQSSRYLVKRTGEKVFLECVQDMDHENMFWYRQDPGLGLRLIYFSYDVKMKEKGDIPEGYSVSREKKERFSLILESASTNQTSMYLCASRDPGSSMGTQYFGPGTRLLVL.

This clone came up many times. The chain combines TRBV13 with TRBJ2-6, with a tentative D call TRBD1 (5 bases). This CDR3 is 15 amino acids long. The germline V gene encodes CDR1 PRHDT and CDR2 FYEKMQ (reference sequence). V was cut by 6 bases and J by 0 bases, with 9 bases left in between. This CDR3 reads CASRAGPSGANVLTF. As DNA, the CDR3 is TGTGCCAGCAGGGCAGGGCCCTCTGGGGCCAACGTCCTGACTTTC.

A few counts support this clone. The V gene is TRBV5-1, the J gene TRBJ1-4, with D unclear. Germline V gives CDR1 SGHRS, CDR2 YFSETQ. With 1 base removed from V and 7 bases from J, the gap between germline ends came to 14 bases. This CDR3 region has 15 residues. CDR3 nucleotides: TGCGCCAGCAGCTTGATCGCCTCGGAGGGTGAAAAACTGTTTTTT. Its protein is CASSLIASEGEKLFF.

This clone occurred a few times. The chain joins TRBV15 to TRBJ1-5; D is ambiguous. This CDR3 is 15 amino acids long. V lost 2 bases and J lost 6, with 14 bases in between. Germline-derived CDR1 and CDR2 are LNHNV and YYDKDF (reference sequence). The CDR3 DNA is TGTGCCACCAGCAGACCCGAGGGCGGCGGTCAGCCCCAGCATTTT. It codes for CATSRPEGGGQPQHF.